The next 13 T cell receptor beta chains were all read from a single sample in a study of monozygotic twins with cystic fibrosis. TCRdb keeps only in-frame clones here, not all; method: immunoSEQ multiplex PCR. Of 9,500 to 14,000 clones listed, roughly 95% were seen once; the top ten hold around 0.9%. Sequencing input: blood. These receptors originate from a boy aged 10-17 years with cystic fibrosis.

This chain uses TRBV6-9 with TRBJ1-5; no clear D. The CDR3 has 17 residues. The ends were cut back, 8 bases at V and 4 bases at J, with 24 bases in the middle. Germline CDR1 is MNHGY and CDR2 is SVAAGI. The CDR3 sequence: CASSWWLLKVRNQPQHF. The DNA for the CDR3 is TGTGCCAGCTCATGGTGGCTCCTTAAGGTGAGAAATCAGCCCCAGCATTTT.

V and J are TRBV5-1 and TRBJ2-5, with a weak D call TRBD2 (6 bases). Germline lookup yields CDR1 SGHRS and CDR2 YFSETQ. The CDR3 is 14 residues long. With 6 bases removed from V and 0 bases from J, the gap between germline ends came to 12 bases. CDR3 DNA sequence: TGCGCCAGCACTGCCGGGACTCACCAAGAGACCCAGTACTTC. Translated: CASTAGTHQETQYF.

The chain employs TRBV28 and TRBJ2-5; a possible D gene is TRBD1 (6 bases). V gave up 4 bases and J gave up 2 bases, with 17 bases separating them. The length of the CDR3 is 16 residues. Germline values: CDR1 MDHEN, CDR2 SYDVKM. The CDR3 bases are TGTGCCAGCAGTTACTCCCGGGACAACGAACAAGAGACCCAGTACTTC. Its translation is CASSYSRDNEQETQYF. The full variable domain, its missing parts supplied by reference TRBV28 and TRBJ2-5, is DVKVTQSSRYLVKRTGEKVFLECVQDMDHENMFWYRQDPGLGLRLIYFSYDVKMKEKGDIPEGYSVSREKKERFSLILESASTNQTSMYLCASSYSRDNEQETQYFGPGTRLLVL.

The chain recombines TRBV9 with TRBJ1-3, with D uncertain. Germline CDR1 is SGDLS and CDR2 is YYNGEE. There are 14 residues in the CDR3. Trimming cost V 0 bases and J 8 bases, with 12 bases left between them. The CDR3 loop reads CASSVGVSADTIYF. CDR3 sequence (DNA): TGTGCCAGCAGCGTAGGGGTCTCGGCGGACACCATATATTTT.

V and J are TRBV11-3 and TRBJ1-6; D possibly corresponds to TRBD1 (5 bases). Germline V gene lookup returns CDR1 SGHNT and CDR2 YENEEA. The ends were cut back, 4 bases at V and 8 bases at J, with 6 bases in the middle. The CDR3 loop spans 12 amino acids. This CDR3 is CASSWGDSPLHF. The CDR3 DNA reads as TGTGCCAGCAGCTGGGGCGATTCACCCCTCCACTTT.

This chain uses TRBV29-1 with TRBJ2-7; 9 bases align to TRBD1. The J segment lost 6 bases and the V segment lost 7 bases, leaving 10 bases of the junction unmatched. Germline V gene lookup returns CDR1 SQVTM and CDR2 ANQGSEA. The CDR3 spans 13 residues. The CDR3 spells CSAVGQGMIEQYF. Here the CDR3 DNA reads TGCAGCGCGGTGGGACAGGGTATGATCGAGCAGTACTTC.

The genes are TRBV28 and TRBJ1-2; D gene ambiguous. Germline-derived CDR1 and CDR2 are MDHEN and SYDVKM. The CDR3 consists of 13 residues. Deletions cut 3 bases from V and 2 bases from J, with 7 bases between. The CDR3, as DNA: TGTGCCAGCAGTTTTCTACAGAACTATGGCTACACCTTC. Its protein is CASSFLQNYGYTF.

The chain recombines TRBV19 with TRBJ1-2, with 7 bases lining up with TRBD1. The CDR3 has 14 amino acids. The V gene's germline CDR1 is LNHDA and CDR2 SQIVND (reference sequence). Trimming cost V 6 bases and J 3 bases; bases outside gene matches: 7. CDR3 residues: CASSLRQGDYGYTF. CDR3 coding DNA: TGTGCCAGTAGCCTCAGACAGGGAGACTATGGCTACACCTTC.

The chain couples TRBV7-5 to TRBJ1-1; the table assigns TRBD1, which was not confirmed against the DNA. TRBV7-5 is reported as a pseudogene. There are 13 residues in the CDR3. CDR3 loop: CASNTGRGNEAFF. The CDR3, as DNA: TGTGCCAGCAACACTGGTAGGGGGAATGAAGCTTTCTTT.

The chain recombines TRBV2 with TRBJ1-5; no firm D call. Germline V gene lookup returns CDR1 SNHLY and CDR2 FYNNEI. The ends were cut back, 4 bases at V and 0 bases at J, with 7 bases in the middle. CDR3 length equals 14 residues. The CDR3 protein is CASSGKYSNQPQHF. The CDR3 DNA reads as TGTGCCAGCAGTGGGAAATATAGCAATCAGCCCCAGCATTTT.

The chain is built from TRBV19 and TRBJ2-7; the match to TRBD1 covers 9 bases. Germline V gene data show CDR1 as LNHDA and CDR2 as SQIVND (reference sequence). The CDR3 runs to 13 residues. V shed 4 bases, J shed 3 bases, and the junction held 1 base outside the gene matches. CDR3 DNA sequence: TGTGCCAGTAGTACGGACAGGGGCTACGAGCAGTACTTC. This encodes CASSTDRGYEQYF.

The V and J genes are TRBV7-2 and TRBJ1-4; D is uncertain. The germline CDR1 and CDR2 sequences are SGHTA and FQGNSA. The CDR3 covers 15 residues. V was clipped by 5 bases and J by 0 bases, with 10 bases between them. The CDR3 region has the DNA TGTGCCAGCAGCCCTAATGAGGCAACTAATGAAAAACTGTTTTTT. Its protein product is CASSPNEATNEKLFF.

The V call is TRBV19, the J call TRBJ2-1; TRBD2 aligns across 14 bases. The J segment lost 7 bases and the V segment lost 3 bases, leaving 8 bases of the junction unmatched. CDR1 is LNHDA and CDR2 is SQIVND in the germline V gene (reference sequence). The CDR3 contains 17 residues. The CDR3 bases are TGTGCCAGTAGTATTACGGGACTAGCGGGAGCCAGAAATGAGCAGTTCTTC. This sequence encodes CASSITGLAGARNEQFF.